The TCR beta chain under discussion was sequenced for a study of cytomegalovirus exposure and HLA in healthy donors. Findings and limits, study-wide: The dataset shows that most TCR sequences were rare, while some public TCRs occurred in many donors.

With regard to this clone: Its antigen remains unidentified.

This CDR3 region has 16 residues. 60 Vbeta and 13 Jbeta primers were used in PCR. The repertoire was sequenced with immunoSEQ multiplex PCR; TCRdb's copy has only in-frame clones and lacks some. The sample records 130,000 to 150,000 clones, around 78% being singletons. The sample was PBMCs. The chain combines TRBV21-1 with TRBJ1-1. TRBV21-1 corresponds to a pseudogene. The source of this sequence is a male donor in good health and CMV-seronegative. The CDR3: CASSKVRGGMNTEAFF. In nucleotides, the CDR3 is TGTGCCAGCAGCAAAGTTAGGGGAGGAATGAACACTGAAGCTTTCTTT.